The 28 T cell receptor beta chains listed next were all sequenced from one sample in a study of neoadjuvant nivolumab and ipilimumab in lung cancer. TCRdb keeps only in-frame clones here, not all; method: immunoSEQ multiplex PCR. The data show approximately 29,000 clones, more than 80% seen once. The sequences come from tumor tissue, collected after neoadjuvant nivolumab, alone or with ipilimumab, at or shortly before surgery. The receptor set was obtained from an adult with non-small cell lung cancer.

The chain is built from TRBV30 and TRBJ1-2; a possible D gene is TRBD1 (5 bases). CDR3 length equals 17 residues. CDR1 and CDR2 (germline): GTSNPN, SVGIG (reference sequence). V gave up 4 bases and J gave up 3 bases, with 24 bases separating them. CDR3 protein: CAWTPYPPLQGDYGYTF. In DNA, the CDR3 is TGTGCCTGGACCCCATACCCCCCGCTCCAGGGCGACTATGGCTACACCTTC.

This chain connects TRBV5-8 to TRBJ1-2; TRBD1 matches at 7 bases. V shed 0 bases and J 3 bases; nucleotides not matched to a gene: 17. There are 19 residues in the CDR3. The germline V gene encodes CDR1 SGHTS and CDR2 YDEGEE. The chain's CDR3 is CASSLGITGAIIGDYGYTF. The CDR3 coding sequence is TGTGCCAGCAGCTTGGGTATTACAGGGGCCATAATCGGGGACTATGGCTACACCTTC.

The V call is TRBV5-1, the J call TRBJ2-1; D possibly corresponds to TRBD2 (5 bases). CDR1 and CDR2 from the germline V gene are SGHRS and YFSETQ. Trimming shortened V by 5 bases and J by 9 bases, and 18 bases separated the two germline ends. The CDR3 loop spans 14 amino acids. The CDR3, as DNA: TGCGCCAGCAGTCGCGGACTCAACGCCGGTGAGCAGTTCTTC. It translates to CASSRGLNAGEQFF.

The V and J genes are TRBV6-1 and TRBJ2-7; TRBD1 aligns across 9 bases. This CDR3 spans 14 amino acids. CDR1 MNHNS and CDR2 SASEGT come from the germline V gene. With V trimmed by 4 bases and J by 4 bases, 5 bases remained unmatched. CDR3: CASSAGTGLYEQYF. The DNA of the CDR3 is TGTGCCAGCAGTGCTGGGACAGGGCTATACGAGCAGTACTTC.

This chain uses TRBV29-1 with TRBJ1-2, with D possibly being TRBD1 (6 bases). V lost 4 bases and J lost 5, with 11 bases in between. The CDR3 spans 12 residues. Per the germline V gene, CDR1 is SQVTM and CDR2 is ANQGSEA. In nucleotides, the CDR3 is TGCAGCGTTGGTGGACAGCAGTATGGCTACACCTTC. This gives the protein CSVGGQQYGYTF.

The chain links TRBV7-8 to TRBJ1-6, with 7 positions matching TRBD1. The germline CDR1 and CDR2 sequences are SGHVS and FQNEAQ. The V and J ends lost 5 bases and 12 bases, in that order; junction bases with no gene match: 13. The CDR3 extends over 15 amino acids. DNA for the CDR3: TGTGCCAGCAGCCCGAGACAGGGATTCGGTAAACCCCTCCACTTT. Amino acids: CASSPRQGFGKPLHF.

J is TRBJ2-7 and V is TRBV29-1; D remains ambiguous. Trimming cost V 1 base and J 5 bases, with 9 bases left between them. The V gene's germline CDR1 is SQVTM and CDR2 ANQGSEA. The CDR3 consists of 12 residues. Here the CDR3 reads CSVEVQQNEQYF. CDR3 coding DNA: TGCAGCGTTGAAGTCCAGCAGAACGAGCAGTACTTC.

The chain joins TRBV30 to TRBJ1-6; 7 bases map to TRBD1. V lost 1 base, J lost 10 bases, and 13 bases stayed unmatched. Germline CDR1 and CDR2: GTSNPN and SVGIG (reference sequence). The CDR3 is 16 amino acids. The DNA of the CDR3 is TGTGCCTGGAGTGACGACCGGGACAGAGTAATCTCACCCCTCCACTTT. It yields the protein CAWSDDRDRVISPLHF.

The J gene is TRBJ1-2, the V gene TRBV4-1; tentatively, D is TRBD1 (6 bases). The CDR3 length is 14 residues. Germline-derived CDR1 and CDR2 are MGHRA and YSYEKL. Trimming shortened V by 4 bases and J by 6 bases, and 15 bases separated the two germline ends. CDR3 amino acids: CASSRLQGSHGYTF. The CDR3, as DNA: TGCGCCAGCAGCCGATTACAGGGAAGTCATGGCTACACCTTC.

V usage is TRBV9 and J usage is TRBJ2-2; no clear D gene. Germline V gene sequence: CDR1 SGDLS, CDR2 YYNGEE. V lost 0 bases, J lost 8 bases, and 5 bases lay in between. CDR3 size: 12 residues. Here the CDR3 reads CASSVGEGELFF. As DNA, the CDR3 is TGTGCCAGCAGCGTAGGGGAAGGGGAGCTGTTTTTT. Full variable domain (remainder filled in from reference TRBV9 and TRBJ2-2): DSGVTQTPKHLITATGQRVTLRCSPRSGDLSVYWYQQSLDQGLQFLIQYYNGEERAKGNILERFSAQQFPDLHSELNLSSLELGDSALYFCASSVGEGELFFGEGSRLTVL.

This rearrangement joins TRBV6-5 to TRBJ1-6; D is uncertain. CDR1 and CDR2 from the germline V gene are MNHEY and SVGAGI. This CDR3 region has 15 residues. The V end lost 2 bases, the J end lost 0 bases, and 5 bases lay between the germline ends. CDR3 coding DNA: TGTGCCAGCAGTTACGGGAGCTCCTATAATTCACCCCTCCACTTT. Encoded protein: CASSYGSSYNSPLHF.

This clone was seen only a few times. The rearrangement links TRBV25-1 to TRBJ2-5; 8 bases are shared with TRBD1. Looked up from germline, CDR1 is MGHDK and CDR2 is SYGVNS. The CDR3 is made up of 11 amino acids. The J segment lost 5 bases and the V segment lost 8 bases, leaving 1 base of the junction unmatched. The CDR3 loop reads CASGQGETQYF. In nucleotides, the CDR3 is TGTGCCAGCGGACAGGGTGAGACCCAGTACTTC.

The CDR3 loop reads CASGTGSTDTQYF. DNA for the CDR3: TGTGCCAGCGGGACAGGGAGCACAGATACGCAGTATTTT. The chain couples TRBV6-4 to TRBJ2-3; 9 nucleotides align to TRBD1. CDR3 size: 13 residues. V lost 8 bases to trimming and J lost 0 bases; unmatched junction nucleotides: 0. The germline gives CDR1 MRHNA, CDR2 SNTAGT.

The V and J genes are TRBV11-2 and TRBJ1-5, with D uncertain. Germline-derived CDR1 and CDR2 are SGHAT and FQNNGV. The CDR3 is 13 residues long. Trimming took 0 bases from V and 6 from J, leaving 6 bases between them. CDR3 sequence: CASSLETSQPQHF. CDR3 coding DNA: TGTGCCAGCAGCTTAGAAACGAGTCAGCCCCAGCATTTT.

This clone has a single count. This chain connects TRBV14 to TRBJ2-3; TRBD1 is a possible D gene (6 bases). The CDR3 runs to 14 residues. The ends were cut back, 2 bases at V and 5 bases at J, with 11 bases in the middle. In germline, CDR1 is SGHDN, CDR2 FVKESK. In nucleotides, the CDR3 is TGTGCCAGCAGCCAAAACGTACAGGGAGATACGCAGTATTTT. Translating it yields CASSQNVQGDTQYF.

This clone was counted between two and nine times. The V and J genes are TRBV7-9 and TRBJ2-1; 14 positions agree with TRBD2. CDR3 length equals 15 residues. Trimming removed 6 bases from V and 9 bases from J; junction bases left unmatched: 7. Germline V gene sequence: CDR1 SEHNR, CDR2 FQNEAQ (reference sequence). CDR3 in amino acids: CASSPGTSGSVEQFF. The CDR3 region has the DNA TGTGCCAGCAGTCCCGGGACTAGCGGGAGTGTTGAGCAGTTCTTC.

The rearrangement joins TRBV19 to TRBJ1-2; D gene unclear. Trimming took 7 bases from V and 8 from J, leaving 17 bases between them. The CDR3 has 13 residues. Germline values: CDR1 LNHDA, CDR2 SQIVND (reference sequence). The CDR3 region is CASIPTEGLGYTF. CDR3 DNA sequence: TGTGCCAGTATCCCCACGGAAGGGTTAGGCTACACCTTC.

The V call is TRBV4-1, the J call TRBJ1-6; tentatively, D is TRBD1 (5 bases). V was shortened by 0 bases and J by 10 bases, with 25 bases between the two germline ends. Germline V gene sequence: CDR1 MGHRA, CDR2 YSYEKL. This CDR3 contains 19 residues. CDR3 coding DNA: TGCGCCAGCAGCCAAGACCCAGGAGGGGTACCTAATTCAAACTCACCCCTCCACTTT. This encodes CASSQDPGGVPNSNSPLHF.

The chain is built from TRBV18 and TRBJ2-2; D is possibly TRBD2 (6 bases). In germline, CDR1 is KGHSH, CDR2 LQKENI. The CDR3 loop spans 14 amino acids. V was clipped by 6 bases and J by 7 bases, with 15 bases between them. The CDR3 loop reads CASSLGTPGGELFF. As DNA, the CDR3 is TGTGCCAGCTCGCTCGGGACTCCCGGCGGGGAGCTGTTTTTT.

The chain couples TRBV14 to TRBJ2-2, with 7 positions matching TRBD1. After removal of 3 bases from V and 6 bases from J, the junction contained 7 bases not matched to a gene. The CDR3 runs 15 residues. The germline V gene has CDR1 SGHDN and CDR2 FVKESK. CDR3 amino acids: CASSQTTGVAGELFF. The CDR3 DNA sequence: TGTGCCAGCAGCCAGACTACAGGGGTGGCCGGGGAGCTGTTTTTT.

The chain uses TRBV30 and TRBJ2-7, with TRBD2 as a possible D gene (6 bases). Germline V lookup: CDR1 GTSNPN, CDR2 SVGIG (reference sequence). Trimming took 5 bases from V and 2 from J, leaving 16 bases between them. The CDR3 consists of 14 residues. The CDR3 loop is CAWDSGTSPYEQYF. The CDR3 DNA is TGTGCCTGGGATTCCGGGACTTCCCCCTACGAGCAGTACTTC.

The V gene is TRBV4-1, the J gene TRBJ1-2; the D gene is possibly TRBD1 (6 bases). V was trimmed by 0 bases and J by 0 bases, leaving 20 bases between them. CDR1 is MGHRA and CDR2 is YSYEKL in the germline V gene. The CDR3 runs 19 residues. CDR3 residues: CASSQDWGRNRESNYGYTF. CDR3 DNA: TGCGCCAGCAGCCAAGATTGGGGCCGGAACAGGGAGTCTAACTATGGCTACACCTTC.

This clone was found a few times. The V call is TRBV9, the J call TRBJ2-5; the D is unclear. This CDR3 is 13 amino acids long. Germline loops: CDR1 SGDLS, CDR2 YYNGEE. V lost 3 bases and J 5 bases, leaving 11 bases between the germline ends. The CDR3 DNA reads as TGTGCCAGCAGCGAAAAGGGTGGGGAGACCCAGTACTTC. Amino acid sequence: CASSEKGGETQYF.

CDR3 protein: CASSQEWVSTEAFF. The CDR3 nucleotides are TGTGCCAGCAGCCAAGAATGGGTGAGCACTGAAGCTTTCTTT. This sequence joins TRBV14 and TRBJ1-1; no firm D call. This CDR3 is built from 14 residues. Trimming left V 0 bases short and J 4 bases short, with 9 bases between. The germline V gene encodes CDR1 SGHDN and CDR2 FVKESK.

This clone was detected only a few times. The chain uses TRBV6-1 and TRBJ1-4; 8 bases fit TRBD1. The ends lost 6 bases at V and 8 bases at J; junction bases unmatched: 8. The CDR3 spans 14 residues. Germline values: CDR1 MNHNS, CDR2 SASEGT. CDR3 sequence (DNA): TGTGCCAGCAGCCCGGCAGGGGGCCGAGAAAAACTGTTTTTT. It specifies CASSPAGGREKLFF.

The V gene is TRBV5-4, the J gene TRBJ2-1; D may correspond to TRBD1 or TRBD2 (5 bases each). The CDR3 runs to 14 residues. Per the germline V gene, CDR1 is SGHNT and CDR2 is YYREEE (reference sequence). Deletions cut 4 bases from V and 2 bases from J, with 10 bases between. The CDR3: CASSPGTAYNEQFF. The CDR3 coding sequence is TGTGCCAGCAGCCCGGGGACGGCCTACAATGAGCAGTTCTTC.

The rearrangement joins TRBV10-3 to TRBJ2-2; the match to TRBD2 covers 7 bases. Unmatched junction bases numbered 11, after V lost 2 bases and J lost 5 bases. Germline V gives CDR1 ENHRY, CDR2 SYGVKD. This CDR3 region has 17 residues. CDR3 protein: CAISEPPTWRETGELFF. The DNA of the CDR3 is TGTGCCATCAGTGAGCCCCCGACTTGGCGGGAGACCGGGGAGCTGTTTTTT.

The gene calls are TRBV6-6 and TRBJ1-1; D remains unclear. Trimming left V 4 bases short and J 7 bases short, with 7 bases between. The CDR3 has 11 residues. Germline CDR1 MNHNY, CDR2 SVGAGI (reference sequence). This CDR3 is CASSSHYEAFF. CDR3 in DNA: TGTGCCAGCAGTTCCCATTATGAAGCTTTCTTT.